These 24 T cell receptor beta chains were all obtained from the same sample, sequenced in a study of regulatory T cells in long-lasting Graves disease. Building of the TCR beta libraries involved iRepertoire HTBI primers and Arm-PCR of CDR3 regions. Via MiXCR, TCRdb re-called the multiplex PCR reads, giving one row per CDR3 protein. The sample consists of hundreds of thousands of distinct CDR3 sequences, approximately 16% of them appearing once. The time point here: newly diagnosed GD, antithyroid drugs for less than 3 months. Construction of the TCR library relied on RNA isolated from PBMCs. Separately, the same data were catalogued under a study of T cells in Graves' hyperthyroidism and ophthalmopathy.

The sequencing used peripheral blood mononuclear cells (PBMCs), collected at new diagnosis, from a patient treated with antithyroid drugs. The receptors derive from a woman between 35 and 50 years old with Graves disease.

This clonotype has only a few counts. This chain joins TRBV6-5 and TRBJ2-5; D remains unclear. The CDR3 consists of 13 residues. V was clipped by 0 bases and J by 5 bases, with 7 bases between them. Looked up from germline, CDR1 is MNHEY and CDR2 is SVGAGI. In nucleotides, the CDR3 is TGTGCCAGCAGTTACTCGGCCCGGGAGACCCAGTACTTC. Protein sequence: CASSYSARETQYF.

This clonotype was seen more than once but under ten times. V gene TRBV20-1 combines with J gene TRBJ1-5; perhaps TRBD1 as D (5 bases). CDR3 length equals 16 residues. Per germline, CDR1 DFQATT and CDR2 SNEGSKA (reference sequence). Trimming left V 0 bases short and J 4 bases short, with 16 bases between. CDR3 DNA: TGCAGTGCTAGAGAGCGGGGGACTGGTAATAATCAGCCCCAGCATTTT. Translation gives CSARERGTGNNQPQHF.

Ten or more counts support this clonotype. V and J are TRBV29-1 and TRBJ2-3; 11 nucleotides line up with TRBD2. CDR1 and CDR2 from the germline V gene are SQVTM and ANQGSEA. The CDR3 spans 14 residues. Unmatched junction bases numbered 4, after V lost 8 bases and J lost 0 bases. The CDR3 loop is CSTGLAGSTDTQYF. CDR3 nucleotides: TGCAGCACCGGACTAGCGGGCAGCACAGATACGCAGTATTTT.

This rearrangement joins TRBV29-1 to TRBJ2-5, with 11 bases fitting TRBD2. This CDR3 has 14 amino acids. Germline CDR1 reads SQVTM; CDR2 reads ANQGSEA. Trimming took 4 bases from V and 9 from J; bases not matched to a gene: 10. The CDR3 sequence is CSVGLAGGVESQYF. CDR3 nucleotides: TGCAGCGTTGGGCTAGCGGGAGGTGTGGAGTCCCAGTACTTC.

V and J are TRBV6-1 and TRBJ2-1; a possible D gene is TRBD1 (5 bases). Germline lookup yields CDR1 MNHNS and CDR2 SASEGT. The CDR3 covers 15 residues. Trimming pared 6 bases from V and 3 bases from J, leaving 15 bases between. CDR3 residues: CASSPDLDSYNEQFF. The CDR3 bases are TGTGCCAGCAGCCCCGACCTCGACAGCTACAATGAGCAGTTCTTC.

In its sample, this clonotype was seen a few times. V gene TRBV13 combines with J gene TRBJ2-1, with 11 bases that match TRBD1. This CDR3 contains 15 residues. The germline CDR1 and CDR2 sequences are PRHDT and FYEKMQ (reference sequence). V lost 5 bases, J lost 10 bases, and 10 bases stayed unmatched. The CDR3 DNA sequence: TGTGCCAGCAGCCCCGGGACAGGGGGAGGAGGCGAGCAGTTCTTC. It translates to CASSPGTGGGGEQFF. The complete variable domain, with remaining parts taken from reference TRBV13 and TRBJ2-1, reads AAGVIQSPRHLIKEKRETATLKCYPIPRHDTVYWYQQGPGQDPQFLISFYEKMQSDKGSIPDRFSAQQFSDYHSELNMSSLELGDSALYFCASSPGTGGGGEQFFGPGTRLTVL.

This clonotype was observed at least ten times. The chain is built from TRBV20-1 and TRBJ2-5; the D is unclear. The CDR3 consists of 12 residues. Germline CDR1 reads DFQATT; CDR2 reads SNEGSKA (reference sequence). The germline V and J ends were trimmed by 3 bases and 3 bases, with 8 bases remaining between them. CDR3 amino acids: CSASLWEETQYF. The CDR3 DNA reads as TGCAGTGCTAGTCTTTGGGAAGAGACCCAGTACTTC.

This clonotype has at least ten counts. The chain joins TRBV11-3 to TRBJ2-2; the D gene is possibly TRBD1 (6 bases). The germline V gene has CDR1 SGHNT and CDR2 YENEEA. The CDR3 loop spans 15 amino acids. Trimming pared 4 bases from V and 2 bases from J, leaving 11 bases between. The CDR3 DNA follows: TGTGCCAGCAGCTGGCAGGGGTTTAACACCGGGGAGCTGTTTTTT. Translation gives CASSWQGFNTGELFF. The full variable domain, rest sourced from reference TRBV11-3 and TRBJ2-2, is EAGVVQSPRYKIIEKKQPVAFWCNPISGHNTLYWYLQNLGQGPELLIRYENEEAVDDSQLPKDRFSAERLKGVDSTLKIQPAELGDSAVYLCASSWQGFNTGELFFGEGSRLTVL.

There are many counts of this clonotype. The chain is built from TRBV12-3 or TRBV12-4 and TRBJ2-1, with 8 bases aligning to TRBD2. The J segment lost 5 bases and the V segment lost 5 bases, leaving 5 bases of the junction unmatched. The CDR3 covers 14 residues. The chain's CDR3 is CASSSLAGNNEQFF. CDR3 DNA: TGTGCCAGCAGTAGCTTAGCGGGGAACAATGAGCAGTTCTTC.

This clonotype came up many times. V and J are TRBV12-3 or TRBV12-4 and TRBJ2-2; tentative D call: TRBD1 (5 bases). Trimming shortened V by 5 bases and J by 4 bases, and 8 bases separated the two germline ends. There are 13 residues in the CDR3. The CDR3 nucleotides are TGTGCCAGCAGTCAGGGTACCACCGGGGAGCTGTTTTTT. Protein: CASSQGTTGELFF.

Comments on this clonotype: The junction shows a germline mismatch at one end, possibly a read error. V gene TRBV7-2 combines with J gene TRBJ2-2, with D perhaps TRBD2 (5 bases). The CDR3 length is 19 residues. CDR1 is SGHTA and CDR2 is FQGNSA in the germline V gene. The CDR3 spells CASSLRVRSGSLSTGELCF. The DNA of the CDR3 is TGTGCCAGCAGCTTAAGAGTCCGGTCGGGGAGTTTGTCAACCGGGGAGCTGTGTTTT.

This clonotype was counted many times. J is TRBJ2-1 and V is TRBV5-1; either TRBD1 or TRBD2 may supply D (5 bases each). The CDR3 loop spans 16 amino acids. Germline CDR1 and CDR2: SGHRS and YFSETQ. The germline V and J ends were trimmed by 0 bases and 0 bases, with 10 bases remaining between them. CDR3 loop: CASSLDGGASYNEQFF. CDR3 DNA sequence: TGCGCCAGCAGCTTGGATGGGGGAGCCTCCTACAATGAGCAGTTCTTC.

This clonotype was seen more than once but under ten times. The chain has TRBV9 and TRBJ2-3; D gene uncertain. Per the germline V gene, CDR1 is SGDLS and CDR2 is YYNGEE. The length of the CDR3 is 14 residues. Trimming removed 1 base at V and 2 bases at J, with 8 bases between. CDR3 in DNA: TGTGCCAGCAGCGTACTACAATTCACAGATACGCAGTATTTT. This encodes CASSVLQFTDTQYF. Variable domain in full (rest from reference TRBV9 and TRBJ2-3): DSGVTQTPKHLITATGQRVTLRCSPRSGDLSVYWYQQSLDQGLQFLIQYYNGEERAKGNILERFSAQQFPDLHSELNLSSLELGDSALYFCASSVLQFTDTQYFGPGTRLTVL.

There are many counts of this clonotype. The chain couples TRBV2 to TRBJ1-5, with D tentatively TRBD1 (5 bases). This CDR3 spans 16 amino acids. CDR1 and CDR2 from the germline V gene are SNHLY and FYNNEI. V shed 1 base and J shed 5 bases, with 15 bases lying between them. This CDR3 is CASSEVGDVRYQPQHF. CDR3 coding DNA: TGTGCCAGCAGTGAAGTGGGGGACGTTCGGTATCAGCCCCAGCATTTT.

The chain employs TRBV12-3 or TRBV12-4 and TRBJ2-5; D is uncertain. The V end was cut by 7 bases, the J end by 2 bases, with 11 bases between. The CDR3 is made up of 13 amino acids. CDR3 residues: CASMFRQQETQYF. In DNA, the CDR3 is TGTGCCAGCATGTTCCGGCAACAAGAGACCCAGTACTTC.

In this sample, this clonotype turned up many times. The V gene is TRBV19, the J gene TRBJ1-6; no reliable D call. CDR1 LNHDA and CDR2 SQIVND come from the germline V gene (reference sequence). The CDR3 is 12 residues long. The germline V and J ends were trimmed by 1 base and 8 bases, with 3 bases remaining between them. The CDR3 region is CASSIGDSPLHF. For the CDR3, the DNA is TGTGCCAGTAGTATAGGGGATTCACCCCTCCACTTT.

In the case of this clonotype: Given a much more abundant clone one base away, this may be a read error. The V call is TRBV7-9, the J call TRBJ2-1; tentative D call: TRBD1 (5 bases). V was trimmed by 6 bases and J by 3 bases, leaving 18 bases between them. This CDR3 has 16 amino acids. Germline V lookup: CDR1 SEHNR, CDR2 FQNEAQ (reference sequence). CDR3 amino acids: CASRPQGTEFYNEQFF. DNA of the CDR3: TGTGCCAGCAGGCCCCAGGGTACCGAATTCTACAATGAGCAGTTCTTC.

This clonotype occurred many times. V and J are TRBV2 and TRBJ2-2, with 10 bases fitting TRBD1. V lost 4 bases to trimming and J lost 3 bases; unmatched junction nucleotides: 5. The germline V gene has CDR1 SNHLY and CDR2 FYNNEI. The CDR3 spans 16 residues. The CDR3 nucleotides are TGTGCCAGCAGTGGGGACAGGGGAAGGGACACCGGGGAGCTGTTTTTT. Encoded protein: CASSGDRGRDTGELFF.

The V and J genes are TRBV19 and TRBJ2-2, with D maybe TRBD2 (6 bases). The germline V gene encodes CDR1 LNHDA and CDR2 SQIVND (reference sequence). V dropped 10 bases and J dropped 0 bases, with 18 bases sitting between them. The CDR3 runs 16 residues. Written as DNA, the CDR3 is TGTGCCATTTGGGTCCCTGGACTAACGAACACCGGGGAGCTGTTTTTT. Its protein is CAIWVPGLTNTGELFF.

The chain joins TRBV5-1 to TRBJ2-3, with a tentative D call TRBD2 (6 bases). Per germline, CDR1 SGHRS and CDR2 YFSETQ. This CDR3 has 16 amino acids. Trimming cost V 2 bases and J 5 bases, with 18 bases left between them. The CDR3 is CASSLGDSYIVDTQYF. CDR3 bases: TGCGCCAGCAGCTTAGGGGACTCTTATATAGTAGATACGCAGTATTTT.

Note on this clonotype: The junction shows a germline mismatch at one end, possibly a read error. J is TRBJ2-1 and V is TRBV29-1; D perhaps matches TRBD1 (6 bases). This CDR3 region has 14 residues. CDR1 SQVTM and CDR2 ANQGSEA come from the germline V gene. The CDR3 protein is CSVDRWYRENEQSF. In DNA form, the CDR3 reads TGCAGCGTTGACAGGTGGTACAGGGAAAATGAGCAGTCCTTC.

This clonotype showed up many times. This chain links TRBV5-1 with TRBJ2-1; 16 bases are shared with TRBD2. The ends lost 0 bases at V and 6 bases at J; junction bases unmatched: 3. This CDR3 has 17 residues. Per the germline V gene, CDR1 is SGHRS and CDR2 is YFSETQ. The chain's CDR3 is CASSLGGTSGRANEQFF. CDR3 nucleotide sequence: TGCGCCAGCAGCTTGGGGGGGACTAGCGGGAGGGCCAATGAGCAGTTCTTC.

This clonotype was observed at least ten times. CDR3 sequence reads: CASSSEVVSYEQYF. In nucleotides, the CDR3 is TGTGCCAGCAGCTCAGAAGTAGTCTCCTACGAGCAGTACTTC. The chain couples TRBV11-2 to TRBJ2-7, with D unclear. CDR3 length: 14 residues. Deletions cut 4 bases from V and 0 bases from J, with 10 bases between. Germline assignment: CDR1 SGHAT and CDR2 FQNNGV.

This clonotype was recorded at least ten times. The chain recombines TRBV3-1 with TRBJ2-7; 12 nucleotides line up with TRBD2. The germline CDR1 and CDR2 sequences are LGHDT and YNNKEL (reference sequence). V was clipped by 0 bases and J by 1 base; unmatched bases: 10. This CDR3 is 19 amino acids long. The CDR3 coding sequence is TGTGCCAGCAGCCAAGATTCTACAGGACTAGCGGGATCTTCCTACGAGCAGTACTTC. Translated: CASSQDSTGLAGSSYEQYF.